The T cell receptor (beta chain) described here comes from a study of blood T cells in healthy people across ages. Every sample gave at least 5 micrograms of total RNA when it was extracted. Using a J-beta primer mix together with a sample-barcoded 5' primer, a second PCR was run for roughly 6 to 12 cycles. In TCRdb, the 5' RACE reads were re-called with MiXCR into one record per CDR3 protein. The sample lists about 620,000 distinct CDR3 sequences; more than 45% were seen once. The sample was blood. This receptor was taken from a woman older than 75 in good health.

The CDR3 DNA reads TGCAGCGTTGCTGGGGGTGTGGGCTACAATGAGCAGTACTTC. Translation: CSVAGGVGYNEQYF. The chain has TRBV29-1 and TRBJ2-1, with D perhaps TRBD1 or TRBD2 (5 bases each). The J call may be mistaken, given a closer DNA end match to TRBJ2-7. The germline V gene encodes CDR1 SQVTM and CDR2 ANQGSEA. There are 14 residues in the CDR3.